This record concerns one T cell receptor beta chain sequence. This entry is derived from a study of CD8 T cells in Susac syndrome. TCR beta sequencing covered blood CD8+ and CD4+ T cells. Random hexamers were used to reverse transcribe the RNA input (roughly 0.5 to 1 ug). TCRdb used MiXCR to reprocess the immunoSEQ multiplex PCR reads, holding one entry per CDR3 protein. The sample has some 130,000 distinct CDR3 sequences; roughly 94% are singletons. CDR3 length equals 13 residues. V shed 6 bases and J 3 bases; nucleotides not matched to a gene: 2. Germline lookup yields CDR1 DFQATT and CDR2 SNEGSKA (reference sequence).

The source of this sequence is a human donor with Susac syndrome. The genes are TRBV20-1 and TRBJ2-2, with TRBD2 matching over 9 bases. Sequencing was done on a sample of CD8+ T cells from PBMCs. The CDR3 region has the DNA TGCAGTGCAGCTAGCGGGGACACCGGGGAGCTGTTTTTT. It specifies CSAASGDTGELFF.